This TCR beta chain was found in a study of technical replicates of blood from a few donors. Clones were sequenced by immunoSEQ multiplex PCR, and TCRdb holds only the in-frame ones, with some missing. The top ten hold 0.24% of the sample, which has fewer than 90,000 clones, 85% to 95% seen once. The CDR3 sequence is 14 residues long. Germline lookup yields CDR1 MNHEY and CDR2 SMNVEV (reference sequence). V lost 3 bases and J lost 4, with 13 bases in between. The sequence came from a human donor in good health. Sequencing input: T cells isolated from PBMCs. The chain employs TRBV27 and TRBJ2-7; D possibly corresponds to TRBD2 (6 bases). DNA for the CDR3: TGTGCCAGCAGTTTGGCGGGAATAAGTTACGAGCAGTACTTC. This gives the protein CASSLAGISYEQYF.